The source of this T cell receptor beta chain is a study of cytomegalovirus exposure and HLA in healthy donors (dated by TCRdb to about 2017). With respect to the entire study: In an earlier analysis of some 550 of the donors, about 270 Gb of sequence data and just under 120 million unique TCR beta sequences from roughly 190 million T cells were reported. Around 320 gigabases of sequencing data and approximately 85 million unique TCR sequences were included in an early release covering about 620 HLA-typed donors. Of the 350 to 400 genotyped donors, roughly 80% fell in the genetic ancestry cluster associated with self-reported Caucasian donors. The study aimed to test whether cataloging public T cell receptors could reveal signatures of past pathogen exposure. The study used immunosequencing to profile the T cell repertoires of several hundred subjects and linked those repertoires to cytomegalovirus serostatus. Along with the roughly 700-subject first cohort, a separate validation cohort of around 110 different subjects was used. High-throughput TCR immunosequencing, statistical association of individual TCRs with disease status, and machine learning were combined to predict cytomegalovirus infection status. To study patterns of TCR occurrence, a later analysis re-analyzed previously published TCR beta repertoires from 650 to 750 donors and added high-resolution HLA genotyping. In the later analysis, no new phenotypic data were used to find candidate immune exposures; instead, reliance was placed on TCR beta sequences and their occurrence across donors. An earlier analysis of roughly 580 of the donors used high-throughput TCR beta sequencing to judge whether each TCR beta V gene segment behaved as functional or pseudogenic. Alongside the repertoire data, information on donor age, sex, ethnicity and CMV serostatus was compiled. A later genetic analysis used genome-wide SNP genotypes for about 60% of the roughly 700 donors, treating that subset as a discovery cohort. All discovery cohort repertoires had been generated using a single sequencing platform. Both class I and class II loci were covered by HLA typing, at four-digit resolution. The number of typed donors differed by locus: about 620-640 for A, B, C, DRB1 and DQB1; 500 to 550 for DQA1; 606 for DPA1; and around 450 for DPB1. About 5 DR-DQ haplotypes were handled as single units for association and clustering, since linkage in the cohort was strong. Among around 400 genotyped donors of the cohort, an average of around 250,000 unique TCR beta nucleotide sequences was sequenced per donor, of which about 19% were non-productive. Points the paper makes about the study in general: In vitro tests confirmed that a few of the cytomegalovirus-associated TCR beta chains recognize cytomegalovirus antigens. In this cohort, only TCR beta chains were sequenced, and detectable features were limited by the absence of alpha or paired-chain data. Correlated functional status among segregating V segments might be attributable to linkage disequilibrium, but an unknown experimental factor could not be ruled out. Specific HLA alleles were associated with 15,000 to 20,000 TCR beta sequences at a false discovery rate of 0.05 in a later analysis. The authors suggested that the approach could potentially be extended to other disease states and immunological phenotypes. Because HLA typing was missing for some donors at each locus, association tests included only the typed subset. Because counts were too low, seventeen rarely observed V segments, including chromosome 9 orphons, were excluded from the earlier analysis of some 590 of the donors. Roughly uniform sequencing depth across donors was assumed in presence/absence analyses, although this assumption may not hold. In the study, around 150 TCR beta chains were listed as associated with cytomegalovirus. The 87-base-pair reads could not distinguish some IMGT-functional V segments, including TRBV6-2 and TRBV6-3, so those segments were excluded. A cluster of highly shared sequence variants was judged likely to be a technical artifact of the sequencing pipeline. In both the original and validation cohorts, the classifier was reported to diagnose cytomegalovirus status with high specificity and sensitivity. A later analysis reported that several top co-occurrence clusters appeared linked to parvovirus B19, influenza, CMV and Epstein-Barr virus. A further reported finding was that TCR beta sequences accurately predicted the HLA-A and HLA-B alleles for most subjects in the first cohort. In an earlier analysis of around 600 of the donors, most TCR beta V segments appeared in productive rearrangements about 90% or about 30% of the time, broadly matching IMGT annotations. In a later genetic analysis, a missense DCLRE1C variant was associated with V-gene and J-gene trimming of TCR beta chains, and the association was replicated in an independent cohort. In a later genetic analysis, fewer N-insertions in productive TCRs were reported among donors in an Asian-associated ancestry cluster than the approximately 630-donor mean. When HLA alleles, especially DR and DQ, strongly co-occurred, attributing TCR associations to individual alleles was difficult. Compared with equally common non-associated chains, HLA-associated TCR beta chains in a later analysis were more clonally expanded and had lower generation probabilities. Most TCR sequences were observed very rarely across donors, whereas some public TCRs were present in many individuals. A later analysis found that most CMV-associated TCR beta chains appeared HLA-restricted, with HLA associations seemingly driven largely by CMV exposure. In a later analysis, TCR association rates were found to vary across HLA loci, with the most associated TCRs seen for DRB1 alleles and the fewest for HLA-C alleles. The only immune exposure information available for the cohort was CMV serostatus.

The cohort was made up of under 800 healthy bone marrow donors. Cohort members were all nominally healthy when sampled, although unrecorded immune exposures were likely present. The donor tested CMV seropositive and was one of the 289 seropositive cohort members. Every donor gave a peripheral blood sample, and the peripheral blood mononuclear cells from that sample were used for TCR beta sequencing. The Qiagen DNeasy Blood Extraction Kit was used to extract genomic DNA from the blood cell samples. On this clone: What this receptor recognizes is not known. One base away there is no much larger clone; base qualities are not given.

Sequences LNHDA (CDR1) and SQIVND (CDR2) are obtained from the germline V gene (reference sequence). The CDR3 starts with the cysteine, ends with the phenylalanine, and has 15 residues. Of the read, only the CDR3 DNA is kept; its 45 bases are in frame from base 1. V gives up 0 bases and J gives up 7 bases, and the segment between their germline ends measures 13 bases. The library was produced with the immunoSEQ multiplex PCR assay. For the multiplex PCR, a mixture combining 60 forward primers for TCR Vbeta segments and 13 reverse primers for TCR Jbeta segments was used. The CDR3 region of rearranged TCR beta genes was amplified from genomic DNA with a multiplex PCR assay. The Illumina HiSeq System was used to sequence the amplified TCR beta libraries as 87-base-pair reads. The study's own analysis went as follows. Across the roughly 670 repertoires, a later analysis counted 60 million to 90 million unique TCR beta chains, around 11 million of which were shared by at least two donors. To remove PCR and sequencing errors, raw reads were error-corrected and collapsed into unique sequences using a nearest-neighbor algorithm that merged closely related sequences. To assign V, D and J gene segments, CDR3 sequences were aligned to IMGT reference sequences. Each retained sequence needed at least a six-nucleotide match to both a V gene segment and a J gene segment. A rearrangement was called productive if the CDR3 had no stop codons and remained in frame with V and J, and every other rearrangement was called non-productive. Following IMGT convention, CDR3 was defined as the stretch from the second conserved V-encoded cysteine up to the conserved J-encoded phenylalanine. The earlier analysis of some 540 of the donors excluded any sequence lacking an unambiguous match to a single V gene segment. An earlier analysis of fewer than 750 of the donors classified V segments as functional when productive rearrangements were above 56.7% and as segregating when the standard deviation between donors was above 5%. To diagnose cytomegalovirus status from the catalog of TCR beta chain sequences, a statistical classification framework was built. In a later analysis, V and J genes were assigned by comparing TCR nucleotide sequences against IMGT/GENE-DB human TR gene sequences. The TCRdist pipeline was used in a later analysis to assign CDR3 sequences and most-parsimonious VDJ recombination scenarios. In a later analysis, each TCR beta chain was defined by its CDR3 amino acid sequence together with its V-gene family, and reads lacking a unique V-gene family were excluded. As a way to deal with suspected cross-contamination and a sequencing artifact, a later analysis dropped roughly 620 nucleotide sequences that were highly shared and had low generation probability. In a later analysis, a clonal expansion index was calculated for each public chain from normalized within-repertoire ranks of inferred template counts. A later analysis computed generation probabilities with a VDJ recombination model fitted to out-of-frame rearrangements, and checked the results against IGoR. Hypergeometric tests were used in a later analysis to score TCR-TCR, TCR-HLA and TCR-CMV co-occurrence, with a repertoire-size bias correction applied to the TCR pairs. To estimate false discovery rates, a later analysis permuted the HLA or CMV assignments 20 times. In a later analysis, co-occurring TCRs were grouped using DBSCAN, with TCRdist sequence similarity added in when clustering inside HLA-allele-positive subsets. Repertoires with fewer than 30,000 or more than 120,000 public chains, plus five repertoires with anomalous nucleotide sharing, were excluded from co-occurrence clustering. TCRdb obtained this table from immuneACCESS and retained in-frame rearrangements with V and J assigned. These tables miss some clones; where compared with another copy, unresolved V genes account for less than half of the shortfall, and the remainder is unexplained. The DNA was the basis for D and trimming; V, J and clone size are from that table. This sample gives around 62,000 clones in total; about three quarters of them show up just once. The ten largest clones add up to about 5% of the sample.

This chain joins TRBV19 to TRBJ1-5; TRBD1 might be the D gene, on 6 matching bases. The receptor's source is a male donor in good health and CMV-seropositive. The sample was PBMCs. The encoded CDR3 is CASSIEGGGSQPQHF. At the DNA level, the sequence is TGTGCCAGTAGTATAGAAGGGGGGGGTAGCCAGCCCCAGCATTTT.